What follows is one T cell receptor (beta chain) and its context. This sample was included in a study of cytomegalovirus exposure and HLA in healthy donors. The primer mix had 60 Vbeta and 13 Jbeta primers. Assay used: immunoSEQ multiplex PCR; TCRdb lists only in-frame clones, some missing. The table records about 110,000 clones, 70% to 90% of them present only once. The CDR3 is 14 amino acids. The J segment lost 2 bases and the V segment lost 3 bases, leaving 5 bases of the junction unmatched. Germline V gene sequence: CDR1 SGHNT, CDR2 YYREEE (reference sequence). The chain links TRBV5-4 to TRBJ2-7, with 7 bases matching TRBD1. Sequences were obtained from PBMCs. The receptor's source is a man aged 40-49 years in good health and CMV-seronegative. CDR3 sequence reads: CASSWGTVTYEQYF. CDR3 in DNA: TGTGCCAGCAGCTGGGGGACAGTGACCTACGAGCAGTACTTC.